This TCR beta chain was sequenced in a study of OX40 agonist ivuxolimab in advanced cancers. In the study overall: Ivuxolimab was an agonistic, fully human IgG2 monoclonal antibody directed against OX40 (CD134), a costimulatory receptor. Intravenous ivuxolimab was administered to patients every 2 weeks at six dose levels: 0.01, 0.1, 0.3, 1.5, 3 and 10 mg/kg. Of the approximately 50 patients in dose escalation, some 20 had hepatocellular carcinoma, some 15 had melanoma, 9 had renal cell carcinoma and 9 had head and neck cancer. The dose-escalation cohort was 82.7% male with a mean age of around 64 years, ranging from roughly 20 to 80. Patients were allowed to have had prior anti-PD-1, anti-PD-L1 or anti-CTLA-4 therapy, and 40% of the dose-escalation patients had previously received checkpoint inhibitors. Three dose-escalation patients achieved partial responses, one with hepatocellular carcinoma and two with cutaneous melanoma. The point of sequencing TCRbeta in the periphery was to test whether ivuxolimab changed TCR sequence diversity and drove clonal T-cell expansion. The monotherapy dose-escalation portion (N ≈ 56 patients) of the phase I ivuxolimab trial is reported in the paper.

Genomic DNA was extracted from sorted cells for sequencing of the TCRbeta CDR3 region. TCRbeta CDR3 regions were sequenced using the immunoSEQ Assay. TCRdb re-hosts the immuneACCESS table, in-frame sequences only. Its copies lack some clones; in the studies checked, an unresolved V gene accounts for under half of them, and the cause for the rest is not known. This sample is represented by around 79,000 clones; roughly 85% of them were singletons. The ten largest clones capture around 4.1% of the sample. What the work shows at the level of the full study, not this receptor alone: In the 0.1-3.0 mg/kg groups, partial responders were among the patients with the lowest normalized peripheral clonal expansion, particularly in CD8+ T cells. At doses of 0.1 to 3.0 mg/kg, clonal expansion of both CD4+ and CD8+ T cells in blood was seen between baseline and week 6. Low levels of normalized T-cell clonal expansion were also seen in some patients who did not respond. The antigen specificity of the clonally expanded peripheral T cells was not determined. After ivuxolimab, expanded clones were on average more numerous among CD8+ T cells than among CD4+ T cells.

The trial excluded patients who had a history of autoimmune disease or were on systemic immunosuppression. In every dose cohort, peripheral blood was drawn for TCR sequencing at baseline, cycle 4 day 1, and cycle 7 day 1. Samples came from an open-label, multicenter, first-in-human phase I dose-escalation trial of ivuxolimab. Adults with locally advanced or metastatic melanoma, renal cell carcinoma, hepatocellular carcinoma or head and neck squamous cell carcinoma were enrolled in the trial. Before TCR sequencing, CD4+ T cells and CD8+ T cells from peripheral blood were sorted into separate populations. In regard to this clone: The specificity of this receptor is unknown. No base-level quality is on record; no much larger clone is a single base apart.

Sequencing was performed on CD4+ or CD8+ T cells sorted from blood, taken in a trial of the OX40 agonist ivuxolimab. The source of this sequence is an adult with an advanced solid tumor such as melanoma, head and neck, liver or kidney cancer.

The CDR3 reads CASSFGRPNTEAFF. The nucleotide sequence is given as TGTGCCAGCAGCTTTGGAAGGCCGAACACTGAAGCTTTCTTT. The chain couples TRBV13 to TRBJ1-1; the D gene is unclear. V lost 3 bases and J lost 1 base; the stretch between them is 9 bases long. From the cysteine through the phenylalanine, the CDR3 covers 14 amino acids. Here the CDR3 DNA is all that survives: 42 bases in frame from base 1. The germline V gene (reference sequence) gives CDR1 as PRHDT and CDR2 as FYEKMQ.